This T cell receptor beta chain appears in the sequencing data of a study of blood T cells in healthy people across ages. Germline loops: CDR1 ENHRY, CDR2 SYGVKD. The CDR3 totals 14 residues. Every sample yielded at least 7 million isolated PBMCs. Samples each yielded at least 5 micrograms of total RNA. Worth noting for this clonotype: Its cognate antigen is unknown. The junction does not match germline at one end; this may be a read error.

The authors ran a second PCR of about 6 to 11 cycles using a sample-barcoded 5' primer and a J-beta primer mix. Tagging of each cDNA molecule was performed by a template-switch adaptor with 12 random nucleotides. TCRdb re-analysed the 5' RACE reads in MiXCR, keeping a single row per CDR3 protein. The table lists some 1.7 million distinct CDR3 sequences, 28% of them singletons, with about 7.7% in the top ten. Regarding the study as a whole: One million T cells yielded diversity estimates that were considered underestimates.

The sequenced material came from blood. The source of this sequence is a woman in her 30s in good health. The gene calls are TRBV10-3 and TRBJ1-1; 9 bases fit TRBD1. The CDR3 here is CAVRGQGGDTEAFF. Here the CDR3 DNA reads TGTGCCGTCAGGGGACAGGGTGGAGACACTGAAGCTTTCTTT.